The 2 T cell receptor beta chains presented below share a single source sample, sequenced in a study of pediatric ulcerative colitis. Sequencing used immunoSEQ multiplex PCR; TCRdb keeps in-frame clones, though not all of them. The data contain approximately 38,000 clones, 65% to 85% of them singletons. One to two pinch biopsies were taken from the rectum during colonoscopy. Source material: gut tissue. The origin of the receptors is a boy between 10 and 17 years old with severe ulcerative colitis.

This clone was found a few times. The chain combines TRBV15 with TRBJ1-5, with D unresolved. The V gene's germline CDR1 is LNHNV and CDR2 YYDKDF (reference sequence). CDR3 length: 14 residues. V was cut by 4 bases and J by 1 base, with 8 bases left in between. DNA for the CDR3: TGTGCCACCAGCATCAGCGGGAGCAATCAGCCCCAGCATTTT. Amino acid sequence: CATSISGSNQPQHF.

The chain employs TRBV11-1 and TRBJ2-7, with a possible D match to TRBD1 (6 bases). The V and J ends lost 1 base and 7 bases respectively, with 17 bases between them. The CDR3 is 15 residues long. Germline CDR1 and CDR2: SGHAT and FQDESV (reference sequence). CDR3 in DNA: TGTGCCAGCAGCTTAGAGGGACACCTGCGTGAGGAGCAGTACTTC. Protein product: CASSLEGHLREEQYF.